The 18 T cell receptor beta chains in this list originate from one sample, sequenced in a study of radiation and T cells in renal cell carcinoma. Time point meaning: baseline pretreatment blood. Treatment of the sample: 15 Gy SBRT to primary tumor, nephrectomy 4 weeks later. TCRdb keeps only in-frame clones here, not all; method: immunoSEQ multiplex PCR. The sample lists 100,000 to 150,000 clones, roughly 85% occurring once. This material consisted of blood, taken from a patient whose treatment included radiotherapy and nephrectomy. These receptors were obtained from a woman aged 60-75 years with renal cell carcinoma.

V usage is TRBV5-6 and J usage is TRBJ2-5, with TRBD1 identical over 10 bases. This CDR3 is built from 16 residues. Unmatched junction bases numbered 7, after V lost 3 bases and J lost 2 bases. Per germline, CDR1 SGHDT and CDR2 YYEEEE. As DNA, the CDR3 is TGTGCCAGCAGCTGGGACAGGGGTGGTTTTCAAGAGACCCAGTACTTC. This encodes CASSWDRGGFQETQYF. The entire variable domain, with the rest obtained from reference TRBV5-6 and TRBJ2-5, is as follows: DAGVTQSPTHLIKTRGQQVTLRCSPKSGHDTVSWYQQALGQGPQFIFQYYEEEERQRGNFPDRFSGHQFPNYSSELNVNALLLGDSALYLCASSWDRGGFQETQYFGPGTRLLVL.

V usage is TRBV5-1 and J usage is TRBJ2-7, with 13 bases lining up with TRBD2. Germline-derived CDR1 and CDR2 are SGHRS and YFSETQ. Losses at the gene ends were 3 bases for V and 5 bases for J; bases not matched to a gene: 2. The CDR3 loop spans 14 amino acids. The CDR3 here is CASSSGLAGDEQYF. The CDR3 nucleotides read TGCGCCAGCAGCTCCGGACTAGCGGGAGACGAGCAGTACTTC.

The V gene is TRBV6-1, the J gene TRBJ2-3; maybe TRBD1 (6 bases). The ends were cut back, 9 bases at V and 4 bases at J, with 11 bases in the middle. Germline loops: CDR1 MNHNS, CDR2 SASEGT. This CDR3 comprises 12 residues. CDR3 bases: TGTGCCAGTAATACAGGGCCAGATACGCAGTATTTT. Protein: CASNTGPDTQYF.

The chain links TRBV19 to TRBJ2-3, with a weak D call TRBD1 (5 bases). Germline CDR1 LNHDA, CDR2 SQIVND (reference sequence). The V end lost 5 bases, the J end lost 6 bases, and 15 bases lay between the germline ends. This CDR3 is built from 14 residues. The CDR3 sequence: CASSLGPNVDTQYF. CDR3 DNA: TGTGCCAGTAGTTTGGGGCCTAATGTGGATACGCAGTATTTT.

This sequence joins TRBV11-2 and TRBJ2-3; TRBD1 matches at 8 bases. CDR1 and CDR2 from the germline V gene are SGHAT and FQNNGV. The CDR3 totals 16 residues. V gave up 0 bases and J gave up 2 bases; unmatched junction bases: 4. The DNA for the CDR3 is TGTGCCAGCAGCTTAGATTGGGACAGGAACACAGATACGCAGTATTTT. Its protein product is CASSLDWDRNTDTQYF.

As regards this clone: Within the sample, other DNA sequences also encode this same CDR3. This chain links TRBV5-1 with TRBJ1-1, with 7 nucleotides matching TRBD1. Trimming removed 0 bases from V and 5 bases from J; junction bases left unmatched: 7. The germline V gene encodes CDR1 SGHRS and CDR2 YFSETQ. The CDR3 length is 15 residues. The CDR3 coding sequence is TGCGCCAGCAGCTTGGCAGTAGGGGGCCTAACTGAAGCTTTCTTT. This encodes CASSLAVGGLTEAFF.

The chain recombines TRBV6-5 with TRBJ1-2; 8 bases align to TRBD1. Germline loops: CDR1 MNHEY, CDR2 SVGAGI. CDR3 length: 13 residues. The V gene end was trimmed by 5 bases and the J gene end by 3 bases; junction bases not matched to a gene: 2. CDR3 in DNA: TGTGCCAGCAGTCAGGACAGGGACTATGGCTACACCTTC. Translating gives CASSQDRDYGYTF.

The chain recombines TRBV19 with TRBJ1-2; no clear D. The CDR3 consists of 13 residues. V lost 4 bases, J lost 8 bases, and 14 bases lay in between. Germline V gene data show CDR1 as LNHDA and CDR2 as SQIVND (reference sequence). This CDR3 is CASSTGRSGGYTF. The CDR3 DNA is TGTGCCAGTAGTACTGGACGGTCTGGGGGCTACACCTTC. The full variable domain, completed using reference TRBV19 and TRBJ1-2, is DGGITQSPKYLFRKEGQNVTLSCEQNLNHDAMYWYRQDPGQGLRLIYYSQIVNDFQKGDIAEGYSVSREKKESFPLTVTSAQKNPTAFYLCASSTGRSGGYTFGSGTRLTVV.

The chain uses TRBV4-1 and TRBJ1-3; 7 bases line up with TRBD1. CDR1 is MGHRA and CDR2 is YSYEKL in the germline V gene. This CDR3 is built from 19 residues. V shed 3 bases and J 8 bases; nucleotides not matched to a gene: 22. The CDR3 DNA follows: TGCGCCAGCAGCCAGACTCGGGCCCGACCGACAGGGAGGTCGGACACCATATATTTT. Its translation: CASSQTRARPTGRSDTIYF.

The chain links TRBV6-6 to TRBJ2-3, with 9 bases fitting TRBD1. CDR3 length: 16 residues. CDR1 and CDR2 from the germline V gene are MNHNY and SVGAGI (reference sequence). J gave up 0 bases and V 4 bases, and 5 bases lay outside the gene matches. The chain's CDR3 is CASSSGQGISTDTQYF. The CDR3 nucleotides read TGTGCCAGCAGTTCCGGACAGGGGATTAGCACAGATACGCAGTATTTT.

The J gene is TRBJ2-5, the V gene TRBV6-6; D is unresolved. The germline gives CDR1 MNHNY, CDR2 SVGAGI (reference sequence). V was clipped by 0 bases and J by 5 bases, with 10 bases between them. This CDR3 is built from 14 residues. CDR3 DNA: TGTGCCAGCAGTTACTCAGGATCGAGCGAGACCCAGTACTTC. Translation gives CASSYSGSSETQYF.

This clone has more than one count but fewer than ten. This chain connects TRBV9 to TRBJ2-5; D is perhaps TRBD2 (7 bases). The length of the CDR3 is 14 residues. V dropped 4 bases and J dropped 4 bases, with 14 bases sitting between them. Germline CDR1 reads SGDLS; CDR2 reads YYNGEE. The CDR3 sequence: CASSSSGGGETQYF. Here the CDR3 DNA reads TGTGCCAGCAGCTCCTCGGGGGGCGGAGAGACCCAGTACTTC.

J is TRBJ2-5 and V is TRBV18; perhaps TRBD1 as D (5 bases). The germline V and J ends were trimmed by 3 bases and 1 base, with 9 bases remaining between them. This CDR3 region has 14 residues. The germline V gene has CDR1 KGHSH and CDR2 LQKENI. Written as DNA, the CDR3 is TGTGCCAGCTCACCGGGGCAGCGCCAAGAGACCCAGTACTTC. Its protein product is CASSPGQRQETQYF.

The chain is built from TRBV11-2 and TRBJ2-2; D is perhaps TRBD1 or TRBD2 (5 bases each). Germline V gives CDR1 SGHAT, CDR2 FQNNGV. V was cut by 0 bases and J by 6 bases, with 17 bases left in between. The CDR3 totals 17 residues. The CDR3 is CASSLEGVGELPGELFF. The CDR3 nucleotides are TGTGCCAGCAGCTTAGAGGGGGTAGGGGAGTTACCCGGGGAGCTGTTTTTT.

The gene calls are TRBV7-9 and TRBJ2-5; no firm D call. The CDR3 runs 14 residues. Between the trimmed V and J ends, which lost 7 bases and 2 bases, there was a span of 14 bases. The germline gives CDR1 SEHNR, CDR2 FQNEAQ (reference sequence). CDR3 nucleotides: TGTGCCAGCACCCACCAAGTCGAACAAGAGACCCAGTACTTC. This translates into CASTHQVEQETQYF.

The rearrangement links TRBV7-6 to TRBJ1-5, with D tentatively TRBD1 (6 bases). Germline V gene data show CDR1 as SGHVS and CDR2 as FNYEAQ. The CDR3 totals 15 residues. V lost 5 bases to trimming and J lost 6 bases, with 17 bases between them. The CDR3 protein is CASSPYTGSGQPQHF. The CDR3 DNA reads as TGTGCCAGCAGCCCCTATACAGGGTCTGGTCAGCCCCAGCATTTT.

Here the CDR3 DNA reads TGCGCCAGCAGCTTGGGACAGGTCGATGAGCAGTTCTTC. It specifies CASSLGQVDEQFF. V gene TRBV5-1 combines with J gene TRBJ2-1; a weak D match, TRBD1 (6 bases). Per the germline V gene, CDR1 is SGHRS and CDR2 is YFSETQ. V was trimmed by 0 bases and J by 8 bases, leaving 9 bases between them. This CDR3 comprises 13 residues.

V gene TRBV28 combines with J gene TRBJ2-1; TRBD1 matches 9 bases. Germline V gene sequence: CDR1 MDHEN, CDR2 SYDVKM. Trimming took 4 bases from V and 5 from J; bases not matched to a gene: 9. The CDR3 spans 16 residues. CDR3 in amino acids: CASSSKDRGRHNEQFF. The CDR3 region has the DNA TGTGCCAGCAGTTCGAAGGACAGGGGTCGCCACAATGAGCAGTTCTTC.